These 9 T cell receptor beta chains came from one sample sequenced in a study of cytomegalovirus exposure and HLA in healthy donors. The PCR made use of 60 Vbeta and 13 Jbeta primers. Libraries were prepared by immunoSEQ multiplex PCR; TCRdb keeps only in-frame clonotypes and omits some of them. The repertoire holds under 200,000 clones, with 60% to 80% as singletons. The sequenced sample was PBMCs. The receptors derive from a man aged 25-45 years in good health and CMV-seropositive.

The V gene is TRBV28, the J gene TRBJ1-2; 7 nucleotides line up with TRBD1. The CDR3 is made up of 16 amino acids. Trimming cost V 8 bases and J 2 bases; bases outside gene matches: 14. The germline V gene has CDR1 MDHEN and CDR2 SYDVKM. The CDR3 DNA sequence: TGTGCCAGCGTGCGCCTAAGGACAGGAGAGAACTATGGCTACACCTTC. Translated, it gives CASVRLRTGENYGYTF.

V usage is TRBV6-1 and J usage is TRBJ2-5; no clear D gene. CDR1 and CDR2 from the germline V gene are MNHNS and SASEGT. This CDR3 has 17 amino acids. The ends were cut back, 2 bases at V and 1 base at J, with 17 bases in the middle. The CDR3 coding sequence is TGTGCCAGCAGTGAACAAAGATTTGCTGGCAGCCAAGAGACCCAGTACTTC. Translation: CASSEQRFAGSQETQYF.

V and J are TRBV19 and TRBJ2-5, with 9 bases lining up with TRBD2. CDR1 is LNHDA, CDR2 SQIVND, per germline (reference sequence). The V and J ends lost 1 base and 4 bases, in that order; junction bases with no gene match: 4. This CDR3 spans 15 amino acids. The CDR3, as DNA: TGTGCCAGTAGTATAGGCGGGGGGGCTCGAGAGACCCAGTACTTC. This codes for CASSIGGGARETQYF. The variable domain in full, with the rest retrieved from reference TRBV19 and TRBJ2-5, is DGGITQSPKYLFRKEGQNVTLSCEQNLNHDAMYWYRQDPGQGLRLIYYSQIVNDFQKGDIAEGYSVSREKKESFPLTVTSAQKNPTAFYLCASSIGGGARETQYFGPGTRLLVL.

This chain uses TRBV7-2 with TRBJ2-7; D gene unclear. V shed 2 bases and J shed 3 bases, with 8 bases lying between them. Germline CDR1 reads SGHTA; CDR2 reads FQGNSA. The CDR3 extends over 13 amino acids. CDR3 coding DNA: TGTGCCAGCAGCTTAAAATTCAGCTACGAGCAGTACTTC. Translated: CASSLKFSYEQYF.

The chain employs TRBV9 and TRBJ2-7, with TRBD2 matching 9 bases. Germline V lookup: CDR1 SGDLS, CDR2 YYNGEE. This CDR3 has 17 residues. V lost 0 bases and J lost 0; bases outside the gene matches: 7. The CDR3 reads CASSVVDSGGDSYEQYF. Written as DNA, the CDR3 is TGTGCCAGCAGCGTAGTTGATAGCGGGGGAGACTCCTACGAGCAGTACTTC.

The chain combines TRBV6-5 with TRBJ2-2; the D gene is possibly TRBD2 (7 bases). Germline CDR1 reads MNHEY; CDR2 reads SVGAGI. The CDR3 covers 13 residues. Deletions cut 7 bases from V and 4 bases from J, with 10 bases between. The CDR3, as DNA: TGTGCCAGCACGGGGGGCCCCACCGGGGAGCTGTTTTTT. Its translation is CASTGGPTGELFF.

The chain carries TRBV7-9 and TRBJ2-5; TRBD1 is a possible D gene (7 bases). The germline gives CDR1 SEHNR, CDR2 FQNEAQ (reference sequence). The CDR3 is 14 residues long. The germline V and J ends were trimmed by 3 bases and 2 bases, with 10 bases remaining between them. The CDR3 here is CASSFQGGQETQYF. CDR3 nucleotide sequence: TGTGCCAGCAGCTTCCAGGGGGGTCAAGAGACCCAGTACTTC.

The V gene is TRBV29-1, the J gene TRBJ2-3; 8 nucleotides align to TRBD1. The V gene's germline CDR1 is SQVTM and CDR2 ANQGSEA. CDR3 length: 13 amino acids. The V segment lost 7 bases and the J segment 2 bases; nucleotides outside the gene matches: 5. The CDR3 protein is CSATGANTDTQYF. Written as DNA, the CDR3 is TGCAGCGCGACAGGGGCAAACACAGATACGCAGTATTTT.

This chain connects TRBV6-1 to TRBJ1-2, with 10 bases aligning to TRBD1. The germline gives CDR1 MNHNS, CDR2 SASEGT. The CDR3 runs to 13 residues. V shed 10 bases, J shed 1 base, and the junction held 3 bases outside the gene matches. The CDR3 coding sequence is TGTGCCACCGGACAGGGGGGTAACTATGGCTACACCTTC. Amino acids: CATGQGGNYGYTF.